This T cell receptor (beta chain) was sequenced during a study of T cells in narcolepsy. Study background: Donors had narcolepsy type 1 or type 2, or were healthy controls.

Study-level points and caveats: Autoreactive clonotypes reportedly recurred in blood of same and different patients, not controls. In some patient and control memory CD4+ samples, autoreactive clones were absent.

Sequenced by immunoSEQ multiplex PCR; TCRdb stores in-frame clones only, minus some. The sample shows tens of thousands of clones, about 87% of them seen only once. V lost 2 bases to trimming and J lost 3 bases, with 4 bases between them. The CDR3 length is 12 residues. Germline CDR1 reads SGHRS; CDR2 reads YFSETQ. This clone was observed once. Its antigen is not known. This sample also contains other DNA sequences that code for the same CDR3. Sequencing was carried out using memory (CD45RA-) CD4+ T cells from blood. The J gene is TRBJ2-3, the V gene TRBV5-1, with D unresolved. This receptor was identified in a human donor in good health. This chain's CDR3 is CASSFDTDTQYF. The CDR3 DNA reads TGCGCCAGCAGCTTTGATACAGATACGCAGTATTTT.